This T cell receptor beta chain was retrieved from a study of shared clonotypes between healthy human individuals. Background on the study: CD4 naive and memory got three plates each, CD8 naive two, CD8 memory one. Study-level findings and limits: Rarefaction curves obtained for sorted subsets showed sequencing incomplete despite large depth. In contrast to clonotypes shared by all four donors, non-shared clonotypes had lower generation probabilities.

Concerning this clone: Its antigen is not known.

The data were produced by immunoSEQ multiplex PCR, yet TCRdb's version contains in-frame clones alone and is incomplete. The table records roughly 2.1 million clones, under 95% of them present only once. Terminally differentiated effector memory CD45RA+ cells were left out of the naive CD8 fraction, which was CD45RO-negative and positively selected for CCR7. This CDR3 has 13 amino acids. Between the trimmed V and J ends, which lost 7 bases and 1 base, there was a span of 10 bases. Germline CDR1 MDHEN, CDR2 SYDVKM. The sequence came from a man younger than 35 in good health. Some clones in this sample may be carry-over from other donors' samples. The V call is TRBV28, the J call TRBJ1-1; D is unclear. Sample: naive CD8+ T cells from PBMCs. This chain's CDR3 is CASTLAENTEAFF. CDR3 bases: TGTGCCAGCACCTTGGCTGAGAACACTGAAGCTTTCTTT.